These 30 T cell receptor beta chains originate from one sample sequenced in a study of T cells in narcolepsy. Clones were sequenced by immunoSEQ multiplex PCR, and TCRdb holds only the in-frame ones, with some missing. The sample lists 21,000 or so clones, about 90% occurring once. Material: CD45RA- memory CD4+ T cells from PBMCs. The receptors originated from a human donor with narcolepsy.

The CDR3 coding sequence is TGTGCCAGCAGTTCGTGGACGGGGGCTAAAGAGACCCAGTACTTC. This codes for CASSSWTGAKETQYF. This sequence joins TRBV27 and TRBJ2-5; D possibly matches TRBD1 or TRBD2 (6 bases each). CDR3 length: 15 amino acids. CDR1 and CDR2 (germline): MNHEY, SMNVEV (reference sequence). V shed 4 bases and J shed 3 bases, with 15 bases lying between them.

CDR3 sequence (DNA): TGTGCCATCAGTAGACAGGGGGCTACTCACGAGCAGTACTTC. Protein product: CAISRQGATHEQYF. The J gene is TRBJ2-7, the V gene TRBV10-3; 10 bases line up with TRBD1. In germline, CDR1 is ENHRY, CDR2 SYGVKD. This CDR3 is built from 14 residues. J was trimmed by 5 bases and V by 5 bases; bases with no gene match: 6.

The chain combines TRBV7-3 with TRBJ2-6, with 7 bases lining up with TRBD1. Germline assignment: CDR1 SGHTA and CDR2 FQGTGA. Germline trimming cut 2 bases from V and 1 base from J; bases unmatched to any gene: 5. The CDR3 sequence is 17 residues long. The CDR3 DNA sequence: TGTGCCAGCAGCTTAGGGGCAGGGGGTTCTGGGGCCAACGTCCTGACTTTC. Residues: CASSLGAGGSGANVLTF.

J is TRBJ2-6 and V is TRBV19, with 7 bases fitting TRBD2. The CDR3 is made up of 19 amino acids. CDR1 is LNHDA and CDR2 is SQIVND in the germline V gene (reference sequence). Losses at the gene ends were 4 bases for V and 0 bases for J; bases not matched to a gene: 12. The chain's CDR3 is CASSNGRRDQSSGANVLTF. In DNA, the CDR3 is TGTGCCAGTAGTAACGGGAGGAGGGATCAGAGCTCTGGGGCCAACGTCCTGACTTTC.

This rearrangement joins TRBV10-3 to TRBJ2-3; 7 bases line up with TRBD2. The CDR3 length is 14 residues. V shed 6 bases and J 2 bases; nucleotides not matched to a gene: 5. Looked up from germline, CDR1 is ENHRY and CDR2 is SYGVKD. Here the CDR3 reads CAIRASGPTDTQYF. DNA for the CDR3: TGTGCCATCAGGGCTAGCGGACCCACAGATACGCAGTATTTT.

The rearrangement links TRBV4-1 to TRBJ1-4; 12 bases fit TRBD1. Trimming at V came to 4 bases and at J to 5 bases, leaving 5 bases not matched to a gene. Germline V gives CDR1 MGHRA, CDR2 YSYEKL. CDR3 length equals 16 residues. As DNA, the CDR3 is TGCGCCAGCAGCCCGGGACAGGGGGCGGGAAATGAAAAACTGTTTTTT. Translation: CASSPGQGAGNEKLFF.

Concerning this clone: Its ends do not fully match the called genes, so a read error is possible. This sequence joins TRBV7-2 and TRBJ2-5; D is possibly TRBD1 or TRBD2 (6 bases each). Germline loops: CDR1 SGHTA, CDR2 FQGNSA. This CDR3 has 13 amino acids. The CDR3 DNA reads TGTGCCAGCAGTTTAGGGGGGACGGAGACCCAGTACTTC. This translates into CASSLGGTETQYF.

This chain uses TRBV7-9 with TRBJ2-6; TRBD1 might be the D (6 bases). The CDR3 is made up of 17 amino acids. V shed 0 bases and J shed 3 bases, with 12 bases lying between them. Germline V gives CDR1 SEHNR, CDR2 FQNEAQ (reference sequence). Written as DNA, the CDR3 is TGTGCCAGCAGCTTAGCGGCAGGGGCTGGTGGGGCCAACGTCCTGACTTTC. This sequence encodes CASSLAAGAGGANVLTF.

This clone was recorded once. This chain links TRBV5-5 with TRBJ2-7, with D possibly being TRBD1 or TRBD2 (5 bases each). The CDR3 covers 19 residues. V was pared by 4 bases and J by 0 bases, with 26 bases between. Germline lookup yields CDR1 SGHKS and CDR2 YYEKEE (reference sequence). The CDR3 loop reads CASSGVRDGALWSSYEQYF. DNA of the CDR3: TGTGCCAGCAGCGGGGTCCGGGACGGTGCCCTCTGGAGCTCCTACGAGCAGTACTTC.

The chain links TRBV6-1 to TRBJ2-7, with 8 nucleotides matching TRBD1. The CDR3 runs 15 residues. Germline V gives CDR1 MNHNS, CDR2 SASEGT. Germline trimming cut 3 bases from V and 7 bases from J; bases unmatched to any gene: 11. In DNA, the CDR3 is TGTGCCAGCAGTGACCCAGGGGGCCCCCCAGGGGAGCAGTACTTC. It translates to CASSDPGGPPGEQYF.

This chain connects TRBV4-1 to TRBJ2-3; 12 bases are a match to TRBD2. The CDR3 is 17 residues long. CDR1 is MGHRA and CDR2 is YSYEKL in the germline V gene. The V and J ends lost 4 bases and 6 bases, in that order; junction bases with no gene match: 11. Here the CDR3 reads CASSPQYRTSGMDTQYF. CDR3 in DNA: TGCGCCAGCAGCCCCCAATATCGGACTAGCGGGATGGATACGCAGTATTTT.

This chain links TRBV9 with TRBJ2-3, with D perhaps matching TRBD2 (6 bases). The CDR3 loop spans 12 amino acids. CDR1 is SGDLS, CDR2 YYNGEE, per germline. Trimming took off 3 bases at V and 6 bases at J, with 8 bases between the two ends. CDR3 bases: TGTGCCAGCAGCGCCGCGGGGGATACGCAGTATTTT. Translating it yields CASSAAGDTQYF.

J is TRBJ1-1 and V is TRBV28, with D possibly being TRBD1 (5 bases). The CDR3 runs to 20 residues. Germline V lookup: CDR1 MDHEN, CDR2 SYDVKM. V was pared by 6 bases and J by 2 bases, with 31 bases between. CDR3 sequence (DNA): TGTGCCAGCAGCCACCGATACCGACGAGGGGCCCTACAACAAAACACTGAAGCTTTCTTT. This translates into CASSHRYRRGALQQNTEAFF.

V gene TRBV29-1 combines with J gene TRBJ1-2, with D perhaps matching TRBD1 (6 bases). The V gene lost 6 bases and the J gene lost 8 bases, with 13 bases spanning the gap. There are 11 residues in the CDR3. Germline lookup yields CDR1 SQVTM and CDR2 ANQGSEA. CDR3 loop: CSVGAGAGYTF. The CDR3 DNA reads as TGCAGCGTGGGGGCTGGAGCAGGCTACACCTTC.

The CDR3: CASSYLRGNYEQYF. The CDR3 nucleotides read TGTGCCAGCAGTTATCTCAGGGGGAATTACGAGCAGTACTTC. The rearrangement uses TRBV6-5 and TRBJ2-7, with TRBD1 identical over 7 bases. The V segment lost 3 bases and the J segment 4 bases; nucleotides outside the gene matches: 6. Germline CDR1 is MNHEY and CDR2 is SVGAGI. The CDR3 covers 14 residues.

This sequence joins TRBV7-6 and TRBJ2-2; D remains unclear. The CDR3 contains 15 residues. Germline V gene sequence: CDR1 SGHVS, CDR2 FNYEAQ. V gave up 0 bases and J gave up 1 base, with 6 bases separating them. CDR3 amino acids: CASSLALQNTGELFF. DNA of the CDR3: TGTGCCAGCAGCTTAGCGCTACAGAACACCGGGGAGCTGTTTTTT.

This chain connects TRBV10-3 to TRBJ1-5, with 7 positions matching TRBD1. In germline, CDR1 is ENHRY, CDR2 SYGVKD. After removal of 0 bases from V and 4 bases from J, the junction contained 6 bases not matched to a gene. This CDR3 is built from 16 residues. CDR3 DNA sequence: TGTGCCATCAGTGAGTCTTCAGGGGACAGAAATCAGCCCCAGCATTTT. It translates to CAISESSGDRNQPQHF.

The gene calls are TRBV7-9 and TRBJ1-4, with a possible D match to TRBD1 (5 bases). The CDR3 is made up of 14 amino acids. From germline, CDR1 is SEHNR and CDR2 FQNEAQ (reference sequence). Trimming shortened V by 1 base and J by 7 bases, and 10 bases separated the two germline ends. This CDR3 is CASSLGQGSEKLFF. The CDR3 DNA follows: TGTGCCAGCAGCTTAGGGCAGGGATCTGAAAAACTGTTTTTT.

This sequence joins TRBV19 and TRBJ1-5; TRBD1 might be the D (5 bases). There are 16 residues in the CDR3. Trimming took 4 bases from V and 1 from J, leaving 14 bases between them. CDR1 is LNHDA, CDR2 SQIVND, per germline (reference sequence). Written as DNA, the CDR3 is TGTGCCAGTAGTACCCAGCAGGGAGTCAGCAATCAGCCCCAGCATTTT. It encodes CASSTQQGVSNQPQHF. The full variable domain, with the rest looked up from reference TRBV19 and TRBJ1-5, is DGGITQSPKYLFRKEGQNVTLSCEQNLNHDAMYWYRQDPGQGLRLIYYSQIVNDFQKGDIAEGYSVSREKKESFPLTVTSAQKNPTAFYLCASSTQQGVSNQPQHFGDGTRLSIL.

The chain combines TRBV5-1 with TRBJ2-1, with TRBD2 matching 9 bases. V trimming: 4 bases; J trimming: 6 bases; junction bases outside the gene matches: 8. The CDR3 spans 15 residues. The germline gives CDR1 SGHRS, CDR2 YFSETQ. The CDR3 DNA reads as TGCGCCAGCAGCCCCGGGACTAGCAACGCCAATGAGCAGTTCTTC. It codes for CASSPGTSNANEQFF.

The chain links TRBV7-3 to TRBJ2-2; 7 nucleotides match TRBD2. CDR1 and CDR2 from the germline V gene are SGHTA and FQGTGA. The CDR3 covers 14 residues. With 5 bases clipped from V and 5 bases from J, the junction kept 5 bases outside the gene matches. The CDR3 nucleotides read TGTGCCAGCAGCCCGAATAGCGGGACCGGGGAGCTGTTTTTT. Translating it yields CASSPNSGTGELFF.

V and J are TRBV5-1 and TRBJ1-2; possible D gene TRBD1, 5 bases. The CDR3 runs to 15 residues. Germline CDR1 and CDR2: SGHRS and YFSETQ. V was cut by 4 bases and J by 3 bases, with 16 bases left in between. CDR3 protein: CASSPGGVTYYGYTF. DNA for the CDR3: TGCGCCAGCAGCCCTGGGGGGGTGACGTACTATGGCTACACCTTC.

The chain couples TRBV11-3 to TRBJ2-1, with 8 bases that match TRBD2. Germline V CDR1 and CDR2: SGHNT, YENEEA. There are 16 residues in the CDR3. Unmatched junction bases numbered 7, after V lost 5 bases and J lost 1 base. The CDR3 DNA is TGTGCCAGCAGCCTTAGCGGGACTGTATCCTACAATGAGCAGTTCTTC. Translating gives CASSLSGTVSYNEQFF. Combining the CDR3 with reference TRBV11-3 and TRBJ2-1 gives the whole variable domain EAGVVQSPRYKIIEKKQPVAFWCNPISGHNTLYWYLQNLGQGPELLIRYENEEAVDDSQLPKDRFSAERLKGVDSTLKIQPAELGDSAVYLCASSLSGTVSYNEQFFGPGTRLTVL.

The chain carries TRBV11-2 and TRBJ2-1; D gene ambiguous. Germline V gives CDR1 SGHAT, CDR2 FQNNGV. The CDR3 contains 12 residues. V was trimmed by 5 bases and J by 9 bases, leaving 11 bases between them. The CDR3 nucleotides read TGTGCCAGCAGCCGAATTTTGGGTGAGCAGTTCTTC. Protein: CASSRILGEQFF.

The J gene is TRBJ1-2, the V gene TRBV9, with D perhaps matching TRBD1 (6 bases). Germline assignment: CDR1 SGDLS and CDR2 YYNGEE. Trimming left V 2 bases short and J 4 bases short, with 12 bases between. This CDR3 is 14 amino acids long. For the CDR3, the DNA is TGTGCCAGCAGCGTTCCGACAGGTTTCTATGGCTACACCTTC. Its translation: CASSVPTGFYGYTF.

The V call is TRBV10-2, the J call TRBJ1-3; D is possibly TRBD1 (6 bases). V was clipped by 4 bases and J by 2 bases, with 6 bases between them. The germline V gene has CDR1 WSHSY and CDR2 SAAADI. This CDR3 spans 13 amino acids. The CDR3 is CASSGDTGNTIYF. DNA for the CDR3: TGCGCCAGCAGTGGGGACACTGGAAACACCATATATTTT.

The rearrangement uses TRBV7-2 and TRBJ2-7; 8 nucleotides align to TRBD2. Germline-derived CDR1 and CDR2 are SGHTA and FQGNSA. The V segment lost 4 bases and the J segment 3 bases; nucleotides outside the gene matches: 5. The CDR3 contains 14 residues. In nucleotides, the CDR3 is TGTGCCAGCAGCTCGGGACTAGGGTTCTACGAGCAGTACTTC. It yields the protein CASSSGLGFYEQYF.

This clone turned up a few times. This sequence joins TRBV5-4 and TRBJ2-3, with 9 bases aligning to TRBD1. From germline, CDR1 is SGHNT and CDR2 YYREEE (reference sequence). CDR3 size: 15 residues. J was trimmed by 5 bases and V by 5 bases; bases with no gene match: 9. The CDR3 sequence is CASSQTGGSLDTQYF. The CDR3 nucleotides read TGTGCCAGCAGTCAGACAGGGGGAAGTCTAGATACGCAGTATTTT.

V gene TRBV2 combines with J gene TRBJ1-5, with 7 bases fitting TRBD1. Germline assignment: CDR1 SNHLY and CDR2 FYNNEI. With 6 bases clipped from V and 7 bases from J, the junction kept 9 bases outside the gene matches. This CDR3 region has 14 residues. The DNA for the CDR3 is TGTGCCAGCAGAGGGGACAGCGAGGGCCAGCCCCAGCATTTT. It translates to CASRGDSEGQPQHF.

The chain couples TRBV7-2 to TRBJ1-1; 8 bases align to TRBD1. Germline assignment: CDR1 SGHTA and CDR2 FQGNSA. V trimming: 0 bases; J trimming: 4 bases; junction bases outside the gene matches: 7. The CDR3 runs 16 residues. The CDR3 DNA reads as TGTGCCAGCAGCTTAGCTCCAACAGGGGGGAGCACTGAAGCTTTCTTT. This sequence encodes CASSLAPTGGSTEAFF.